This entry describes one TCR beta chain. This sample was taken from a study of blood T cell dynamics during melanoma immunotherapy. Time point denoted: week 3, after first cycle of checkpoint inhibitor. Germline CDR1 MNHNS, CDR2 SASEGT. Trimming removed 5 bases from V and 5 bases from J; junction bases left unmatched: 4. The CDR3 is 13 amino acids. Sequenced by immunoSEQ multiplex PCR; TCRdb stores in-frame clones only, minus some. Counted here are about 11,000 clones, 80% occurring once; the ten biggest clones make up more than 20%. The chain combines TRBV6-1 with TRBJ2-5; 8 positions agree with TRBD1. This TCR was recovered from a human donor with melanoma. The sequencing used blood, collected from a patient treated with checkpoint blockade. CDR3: CASSFRGRETQYF. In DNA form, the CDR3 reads TGTGCCAGCAGTTTCAGGGGGCGGGAGACCCAGTACTTC.